This entry lists 24 T cell receptor beta chains sequenced from one sample in a study of cytomegalovirus exposure and HLA in healthy donors. This table comes from immunoSEQ multiplex PCR, and its TCRdb copy is limited to in-frame clones, with some not included. Counted here are some 170,000 clones, approximately 87% occurring once; the ten biggest clones make up 1.4%. The sequencing sample was made of PBMCs. Receptor source: a woman between 25 and 40 years old in good health and CMV-seronegative.

The rearrangement links TRBV14 to TRBJ1-2, with D possibly being TRBD1 (6 bases). Trimming shortened V by 0 bases and J by 6 bases, and 17 bases separated the two germline ends. The CDR3 is 16 residues long. Germline CDR1 is SGHDN and CDR2 is FVKESK. CDR3 sequence reads: CASSQEPWTVRDGYTF. The CDR3 DNA reads TGTGCCAGCAGCCAAGAACCATGGACAGTAAGGGATGGCTACACCTTC.

The V gene is TRBV7-6, the J gene TRBJ1-1; TRBD1 matches 8 bases. With V trimmed by 5 bases and J by 8 bases, 4 bases remained unmatched. CDR1 is SGHVS, CDR2 FNYEAQ, per germline. CDR3 length: 12 amino acids. CDR3 nucleotide sequence: TGTGCCAGCAGCACAGGACAGGGCGAAGCTTTCTTT. This codes for CASSTGQGEAFF.

The V gene is TRBV9, the J gene TRBJ2-2; 9 bases fit TRBD2. CDR1 is SGDLS, CDR2 YYNGEE, per germline. J lost 4 bases, V lost 4 bases, and 17 bases had no gene match. CDR3 length equals 19 residues. The CDR3: CASSPRGVGGGAGTGELFF. CDR3 DNA: TGTGCCAGCAGCCCCCGGGGGGTCGGCGGGGGGGCGGGCACCGGGGAGCTGTTTTTT.

V is TRBV7-2 and J is TRBJ2-3, with D tentatively TRBD1 (5 bases). The V end lost 5 bases, the J end lost 4 bases, and 10 bases lay between the germline ends. Germline CDR1 reads SGHTA; CDR2 reads FQGNSA. CDR3 size: 13 residues. This CDR3 is CASSGRGPDTQYF. In DNA form, the CDR3 reads TGTGCCAGCAGCGGAAGGGGTCCAGATACGCAGTATTTT. Using reference TRBV7-2 and TRBJ2-3 for the parts outside the CDR3, the full variable domain is GAGVSQSPSNKVTEKGKDVELRCDPISGHTALYWYRQSLGQGLEFLIYFQGNSAPDKSGLPSDRFSAERTGGSVSTLTIQRTQQEDSAVYLCASSGRGPDTQYFGPGTRLTVL.

The V gene is TRBV30, the J gene TRBJ1-4, with 8 bases lining up with TRBD1. Germline V gene data show CDR1 as GTSNPN and CDR2 as SVGIG (reference sequence). Trimming removed 2 bases from V and 7 bases from J; junction bases left unmatched: 18. The CDR3 loop spans 18 amino acids. The CDR3 nucleotides are TGTGCCTGGAGTCTTCAGGGGGCGGGTAGGGGAAGGAGTGAAAAACTGTTTTTT. It yields the protein CAWSLQGAGRGRSEKLFF.

The sample holds a few counts of this clone. The genes are TRBV7-7 and TRBJ2-5; TRBD2 might be the D (6 bases). The CDR3 consists of 15 residues. V was pared by 1 base and J by 2 bases, with 11 bases between. From germline, CDR1 is SSHAT and CDR2 FNYEAQ (reference sequence). For the CDR3, the DNA is TGTGCCAGCAGCTTAGGTGTGGGGGGACAAGAGACCCAGTACTTC. Amino acid sequence: CASSLGVGGQETQYF.

The chain is built from TRBV19 and TRBJ2-7; 8 bases fit TRBD2. The CDR3 totals 15 residues. Germline V gene data show CDR1 as LNHDA and CDR2 as SQIVND (reference sequence). V was pared by 5 bases and J by 9 bases, with 15 bases of the junction left unmatched. The DNA of the CDR3 is TGTGCCAGTAGTTTTTTAGCGGGACCAAGATATGGGCAGTACTTC. It translates to CASSFLAGPRYGQYF.

The chain combines TRBV6-1 with TRBJ2-2; 8 positions agree with TRBD1. From germline, CDR1 is MNHNS and CDR2 SASEGT. V was pared by 6 bases and J by 9 bases, with 6 bases of the junction left unmatched. CDR3 length: 13 residues. The CDR3 region is CASRTDRVWELFF. CDR3 bases: TGTGCCAGCAGAACGGACAGGGTCTGGGAGCTGTTTTTT.

The chain employs TRBV2 and TRBJ2-7; 7 bases line up with TRBD2. This CDR3 is 12 amino acids long. CDR1 SNHLY and CDR2 FYNNEI come from the germline V gene. J gave up 5 bases and V 8 bases, and 6 bases lay outside the gene matches. This chain's CDR3 is CASRGESHEQYF. In DNA, the CDR3 is TGTGCCAGCCGGGGGGAAAGCCACGAGCAGTACTTC.

J is TRBJ2-2 and V is TRBV6-1, with D possibly matching TRBD2 (5 bases). The CDR3 totals 12 residues. From germline, CDR1 is MNHNS and CDR2 SASEGT. V lost 8 bases and J 8 bases, leaving 12 bases between the germline ends. CDR3 nucleotide sequence: TGTGCCAGCGAGGGAATTTCGGGGGAGCTGTTTTTT. It is translated as CASEGISGELFF.

The chain employs TRBV5-1 and TRBJ1-1; 7 bases line up with TRBD1. Unmatched junction bases numbered 7, after V lost 2 bases and J lost 3 bases. The length of the CDR3 is 15 residues. From germline, CDR1 is SGHRS and CDR2 YFSETQ. The DNA of the CDR3 is TGCGCCAGCAGCTTCTCTGGCAGGGGGGACACTGAAGCTTTCTTT. Translated, it gives CASSFSGRGDTEAFF.

The chain couples TRBV10-1 to TRBJ2-1; D is possibly TRBD1 (7 bases). V gave up 5 bases and J gave up 6 bases, with 14 bases separating them. The CDR3 covers 14 residues. In germline, CDR1 is WNHNN, CDR2 SYGVQD (reference sequence). The CDR3 protein is CASSQGGTPNEQFF. DNA of the CDR3: TGCGCCAGCAGTCAGGGGGGAACTCCCAATGAGCAGTTCTTC.

The V and J genes are TRBV4-1 and TRBJ2-1; 8 nucleotides match TRBD2. J lost 1 base, V lost 4 bases, and 3 bases had no gene match. Germline assignment: CDR1 MGHRA and CDR2 YSYEKL. The CDR3 extends over 15 amino acids. CDR3 in amino acids: CASSLAGNSYNEQFF. The CDR3 nucleotides are TGCGCCAGCAGCCTAGCGGGGAATTCCTACAATGAGCAGTTCTTC.

The genes are TRBV7-8 and TRBJ2-7; D possibly corresponds to TRBD2 (6 bases). This CDR3 is 15 amino acids long. The germline gives CDR1 SGHVS, CDR2 FQNEAQ. Trimming stripped 0 bases from V and 2 bases from J, with 11 bases between. CDR3 sequence reads: CASSLADGEAYEQYF. The CDR3 nucleotides are TGTGCCAGCAGCTTAGCCGATGGGGAGGCCTACGAGCAGTACTTC. Supplemented by reference TRBV7-8 and TRBJ2-7, the full variable domain reads GAGVSQSPRYKVAKRGQDVALRCDPISGHVSLFWYQQALGQGPEFLTYFQNEAQLDKSGLPSDRFFAERPEGSVSTLKIQRTQQEDSAVYLCASSLADGEAYEQYFGPGTRLTVT.

This clone is a singleton in its sample. This rearrangement joins TRBV2 to TRBJ2-2; TRBD2 matches 13 bases. V lost 1 base and J lost 3; bases outside the gene matches: 5. The germline CDR1 and CDR2 sequences are SNHLY and FYNNEI. The CDR3 runs to 18 residues. The CDR3, as DNA: TGTGCCAGCAGTGAAGGACTAGCGGGGGGCTTCCACACCGGGGAGCTGTTTTTT. It encodes CASSEGLAGGFHTGELFF. The whole variable domain, filled in from reference TRBV2 and TRBJ2-2, reads EPEVTQTPSHQVTQMGQEVILRCVPISNHLYFYWYRQILGQKVEFLVSFYNNEISEKSEIFDDQFSVERPDGSNFTLKIRSTKLEDSAMYFCASSEGLAGGFHTGELFFGEGSRLTVL.

The chain uses TRBV15 and TRBJ2-3; D is ambiguous. Trimming took 0 bases from V and 5 from J, leaving 6 bases between them. Germline V gene lookup returns CDR1 LNHNV and CDR2 YYDKDF (reference sequence). This CDR3 is 13 amino acids long. The CDR3 protein is CATSRDIRDTQYF. The CDR3, as DNA: TGTGCCACCAGCAGAGATATCCGAGATACGCAGTATTTT. The full variable domain, completed using reference TRBV15 and TRBJ2-3, is DAMVIQNPRYQVTQFGKPVTLSCSQTLNHNVMYWYQQKSSQAPKLLFHYYDKDFNNEADTPDNFQSRRPNTSFCFLDIRSPGLGDTAMYLCATSRDIRDTQYFGPGTRLTVL.

The rearrangement links TRBV5-6 to TRBJ1-1; 7 positions agree with TRBD1. Germline CDR1 reads SGHDT; CDR2 reads YYEEEE. The length of the CDR3 is 12 residues. The junction had 3 bases not matched to a gene; V was cut back by 4 bases and J by 6 bases. Here the CDR3 DNA reads TGTGCCAGCAGCCCGCAGGGGGCTGAAGCTTTCTTT. Protein product: CASSPQGAEAFF.

The chain joins TRBV29-1 to TRBJ2-4; TRBD2 matches 11 bases. CDR3 length equals 16 residues. The trim removed 2 bases at V and 1 base at J, leaving 4 bases unmatched. Germline assignment: CDR1 SQVTM and CDR2 ANQGSEA. CDR3 nucleotide sequence: TGCAGCGTTGAACGGTTAGCGGGGGGGGCCAAAAACATTCAGTACTTC. It is translated as CSVERLAGGAKNIQYF.

The V gene is TRBV6-1, the J gene TRBJ2-4, with 7 positions matching TRBD1. Per germline, CDR1 MNHNS and CDR2 SASEGT. The CDR3 is made up of 16 amino acids. The V gene end was trimmed by 2 bases and the J gene end by 0 bases; junction bases not matched to a gene: 4. The chain's CDR3 is CASSERGQLAKNIQYF. CDR3 in DNA: TGTGCCAGCAGTGAACGGGGACAGCTAGCCAAAAACATTCAGTACTTC.

V usage is TRBV18 and J usage is TRBJ2-5; tentative D call: TRBD1 (6 bases). V lost 5 bases to trimming and J lost 0 bases, with 10 bases between them. The CDR3 is made up of 14 amino acids. The germline CDR1 and CDR2 sequences are KGHSH and LQKENI. The CDR3, as DNA: TGTGCCAGCTCAGCCGGGACAAACCAAGAGACCCAGTACTTC. Protein product: CASSAGTNQETQYF.

As to this clone: This CDR3 is also generated by other DNA sequences in the sample. The chain joins TRBV4-3 to TRBJ2-7; 10 positions match TRBD1. The germline gives CDR1 LGHNA, CDR2 YSLEER. The CDR3 contains 15 residues. The ends lost 3 bases at V and 1 base at J; junction bases unmatched: 3. The CDR3 bases are TGCGCCAGCAGCCAGGACAGGGGGAGATCCTACGAGCAGTACTTC. As protein: CASSQDRGRSYEQYF.

The table lists this clone with a few counts. The chain employs TRBV19 and TRBJ1-6, with a weak D call TRBD1 (5 bases). Trimming shortened V by 4 bases and J by 14 bases, and 18 bases separated the two germline ends. CDR1 and CDR2 (germline): LNHDA, SQIVND (reference sequence). This CDR3 comprises 14 residues. Written as DNA, the CDR3 is TGTGCCAGTAGTAGGACGGGGCAAAGGGAGGCCCTCCACTTT. As protein: CASSRTGQREALHF.

The V and J genes are TRBV7-9 and TRBJ1-2; TRBD1 matches 9 bases. The CDR3 covers 15 residues. With 2 bases clipped from V and 4 bases from J, the junction kept 5 bases outside the gene matches. Looked up from germline, CDR1 is SEHNR and CDR2 is FQNEAQ (reference sequence). CDR3 in DNA: TGTGCCAGCAGCTTACCGGGACAGGGCTTCTATGGCTACACCTTC. It translates to CASSLPGQGFYGYTF.

The rearrangement uses TRBV14 and TRBJ2-7; 10 bases align to TRBD1. The CDR3 sequence is 18 residues long. V trimming: 4 bases; J trimming: 0 bases; junction bases outside the gene matches: 12. Germline lookup yields CDR1 SGHDN and CDR2 FVKESK. The CDR3 nucleotides are TGTGCCAGCAGCCCTGACCTGGGACAGGGGTCTCGCTCCTACGAGCAGTACTTC. This gives the protein CASSPDLGQGSRSYEQYF. The variable domain in full, with the rest retrieved from reference TRBV14 and TRBJ2-7, is EAGVTQFPSHSVIEKGQTVTLRCDPISGHDNLYWYRRVMGKEIKFLLHFVKESKQDESGMPNNRFLAERTGGTYSTLKVQPAELEDSGVYFCASSPDLGQGSRSYEQYFGPGTRLTVT.